The rows below give T cell receptor beta chains drawn from one sample of a study of blood T cell repertoires in COVID-19. TCRdb's table, derived via immunoSEQ multiplex PCR, lists solely in-frame clones and lacks some. The sample lists about 250,000 clones; roughly nine tenths were seen once. Specimen: PBMCs or T cells enriched from blood (not recorded which). These receptors were taken from a woman younger than 30 who had recovered from COVID-19. Each CDR3 is given with its conserved first and last residue. The D gene is left open where the match is weak. Not all rows give a size; the values are once, few, many and, for expanded clones, a class.

>TRBV3-1/TRBV3-2|NA|NA|TRBJ1-3
CASSPSRAVGNTIYF
TGTGCCAGCAGCCCATCCAGGGCGGTTGGAAACACCATATATTTT
>TRBV28|NA|few|TRBJ1-5
CASRELGRGDQPQHF
TGTGCCAGCAGGGAATTAGGACGGGGGGATCAGCCCCAGCATTTT
>TRBV7-6|NA|NA|TRBJ2-1
CASSPRGAGGASYNEQFF
TGTGCCAGCAGCCCCAGGGGCGCTGGGGGGGCCTCCTACAATGAGCAGTTCTTC
>TRBV10-1|TRBD2|NA|TRBJ2-7
CASSVERGAYEQYF
TGCGCCAGCAGTGTTGAGCGGGGGGCCTACGAGCAGTACTTC
>TRBV29-1|NA|NA|TRBJ1-2
CSVAGTQRGGYTF
TGCAGCGTTGCCGGGACTCAAAGGGGAGGCTACACCTTC
>TRBV4-2|NA|NA|TRBJ1-5
CASSQDETNQPQHF
TGTGCCAGCAGCCAAGATGAAACTAATCAGCCCCAGCATTTT
>TRBV4-1|TRBD1|NA|TRBJ1-2
CASSQVGEGAGGYTF
TGCGCCAGCAGCCAAGTAGGTGAGGGGGCTGGAGGCTACACCTTC
>TRBV14|NA|NA|TRBJ1-4
CASSQQSLNNEKLFF
TGTGCCAGCAGCCAACAGTCTCTGAATAATGAAAAACTGTTTTTT
>TRBV5-3|NA|NA|TRBJ1-3
CARSRTRDTRFSGNTIYF
TGTGCCAGAAGCCGAACTCGGGACACCCGTTTCTCTGGAAACACCATATATTTT
>TRBV4-1|NA|NA|TRBJ1-2
CASSQANGNYGYTF
TGCGCCAGCAGCCAAGCAAACGGTAACTATGGCTACACCTTC
>TRBV11-2|NA|NA|TRBJ2-6
CASSLGSSGANVLTF
TGTGCCAGCAGCTTGGGGAGCTCTGGGGCCAACGTCCTGACTTTC
>TRBV27|NA|once|TRBJ2-7
CASRGLSRGYEQYF
TGTGCCAGCAGGGGCTTGAGTAGGGGGTACGAGCAGTACTTC
>TRBV11-1|TRBD2|NA|TRBJ2-7
CASSLSGGYEQYF
TGTGCCAGCAGCCTTAGCGGGGGCTACGAGCAGTACTTC
>TRBV7-8|TRBD1|NA|TRBJ1-4
CASRDRGFNEKLFF
TGTGCCAGCAGAGACAGGGGCTTTAATGAAAAACTGTTTTTT
>TRBV28|NA|NA|TRBJ2-5
CASSTKTQYF
TGTGCCAGCAGTACTAAGACCCAGTACTTC
>TRBV2|NA|NA|TRBJ1-1
CASSEGLGNTEAFF
TGTGCCAGCAGTGAAGGCCTAGGGAACACTGAAGCTTTCTTT
>TRBV28|NA|once|TRBJ2-7
CASSSAGTEFYAQYF
TGTGCCAGCAGTTCCGCCGGGACTGAATTTTACGCGCAGTACTTC
>TRBV5-4|NA|NA|TRBJ1-2
CASSFGGSRAGYGYTF
TGTGCCAGCAGTTTTGGGGGGTCCCGGGCGGGGTATGGCTACACCTTC
>TRBV3-1/TRBV3-2|NA|NA|TRBJ1-2
CASSQSTGNYGYTF
TGTGCCAGCAGCCAGAGTACAGGGAACTATGGCTACACCTTC
>TRBV3-1/TRBV3-2|TRBD1|NA|TRBJ1-5
CASSQGRQGVQPQHF
TGTGCCAGCAGCCAAGGCAGGCAGGGGGTTCAGCCCCAGCATTTT
>TRBV28|TRBD2|NA|TRBJ2-1
CASSLPTSGGVFEQFF
TGTGCCAGCAGTTTACCGACTAGCGGGGGGGTATTTGAGCAGTTCTTC